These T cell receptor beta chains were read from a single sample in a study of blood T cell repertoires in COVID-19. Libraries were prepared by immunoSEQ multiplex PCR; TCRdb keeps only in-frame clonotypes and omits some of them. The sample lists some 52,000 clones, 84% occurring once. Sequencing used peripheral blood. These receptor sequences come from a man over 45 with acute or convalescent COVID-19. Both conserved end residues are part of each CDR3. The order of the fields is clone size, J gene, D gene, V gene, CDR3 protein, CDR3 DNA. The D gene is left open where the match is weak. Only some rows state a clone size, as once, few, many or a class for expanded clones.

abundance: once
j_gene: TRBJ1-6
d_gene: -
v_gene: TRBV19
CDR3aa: CASSIDQGISPLHF
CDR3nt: TGTGCCAGTAGTATAGATCAGGGGATTTCACCCCTCCACTTT

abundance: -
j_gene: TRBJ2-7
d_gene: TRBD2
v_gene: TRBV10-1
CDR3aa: CASSPPGLAGESYEQYF
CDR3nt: TGCGCCAGCAGTCCTCCGGGACTAGCGGGGGAATCCTACGAGCAGTACTTC

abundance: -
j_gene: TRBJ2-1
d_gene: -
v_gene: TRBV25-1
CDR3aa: CASSEISENEQFF
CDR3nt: TGTGCCAGCAGTGAGATCAGTGAAAATGAGCAGTTCTTC

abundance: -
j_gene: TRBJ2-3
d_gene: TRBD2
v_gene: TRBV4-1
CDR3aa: CASSPWGLAGGWAQYF
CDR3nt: TGCGCCAGCAGCCCCTGGGGACTAGCGGGAGGGTGGGCGCAGTATTTT

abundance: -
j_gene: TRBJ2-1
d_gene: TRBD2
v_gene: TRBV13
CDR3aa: CASSPRGGIYNEQFF
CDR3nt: TGTGCCAGCAGCCCCCGGGGGGGGATTTACAATGAGCAGTTCTTC

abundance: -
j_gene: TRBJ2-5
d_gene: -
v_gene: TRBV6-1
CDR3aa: CASSEAPLDQETQYF
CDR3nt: TGTGCCAGCAGTGAAGCCCCACTTGACCAAGAGACCCAGTACTTC

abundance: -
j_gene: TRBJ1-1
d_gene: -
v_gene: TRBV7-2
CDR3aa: CASSLMVTGGDTEAFF
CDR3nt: TGTGCCAGCAGCTTAATGGTTACTGGGGGGGACACTGAAGCTTTCTTT

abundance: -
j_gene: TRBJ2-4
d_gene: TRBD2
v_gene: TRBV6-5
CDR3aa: CASSYSRESSIQYF
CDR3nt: TGTGCCAGCAGTTACTCGCGGGAGAGCAGCATTCAGTACTTC

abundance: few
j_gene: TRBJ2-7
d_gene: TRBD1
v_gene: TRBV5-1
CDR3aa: CASSLLQGANEQYF
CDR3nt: TGCGCCAGCAGCTTGCTTCAGGGGGCCAACGAGCAGTACTTC

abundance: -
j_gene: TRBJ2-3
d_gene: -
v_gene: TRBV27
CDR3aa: CASSLSGRSTDTQYF
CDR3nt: TGTGCCAGCAGTTTATCTGGCAGAAGCACAGATACGCAGTATTTT

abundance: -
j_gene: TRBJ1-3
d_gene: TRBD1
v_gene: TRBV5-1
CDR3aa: CASTLTGGGNTIYF
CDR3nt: TGCGCCAGCACCTTAACAGGGGGAGGAAACACCATATATTTT

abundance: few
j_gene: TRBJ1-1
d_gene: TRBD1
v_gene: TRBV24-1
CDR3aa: CATSDVGQGATEAFF
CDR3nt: TGTGCCACCAGTGATGTCGGACAGGGGGCCACTGAAGCTTTCTTT

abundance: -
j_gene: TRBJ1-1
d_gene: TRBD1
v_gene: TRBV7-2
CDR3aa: CASSLGTGRAEAFF
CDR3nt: TGTGCCAGCAGCTTGGGGACAGGGAGGGCTGAAGCTTTCTTT

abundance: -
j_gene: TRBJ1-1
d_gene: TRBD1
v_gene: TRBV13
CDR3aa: CASSLRGRRAEAFF
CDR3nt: TGTGCCAGCAGCTTAAGGGGGCGTCGCGCTGAAGCTTTCTTT

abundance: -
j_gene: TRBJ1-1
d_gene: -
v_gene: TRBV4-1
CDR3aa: CASSRRSRGPNTEAFF
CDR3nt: TGCGCCAGCAGCCGGCGTTCCAGGGGCCCGAACACTGAAGCTTTCTTT

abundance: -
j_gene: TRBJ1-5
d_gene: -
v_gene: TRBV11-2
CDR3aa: CASSLDHGPGQPQHF
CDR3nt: TGTGCCAGCAGCTTAGATCATGGCCCGGGGCAGCCCCAGCATTTT

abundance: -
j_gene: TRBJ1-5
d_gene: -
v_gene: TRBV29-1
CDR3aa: CSVEGEAGGPQHF
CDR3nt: TGCAGCGTTGAGGGAGAGGCCGGGGGGCCCCAGCATTTT

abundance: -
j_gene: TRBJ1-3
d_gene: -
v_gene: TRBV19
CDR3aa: CASSFQATRNTIYF
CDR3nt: TGTGCCAGTAGTTTTCAGGCGACCAGAAACACCATATATTTT

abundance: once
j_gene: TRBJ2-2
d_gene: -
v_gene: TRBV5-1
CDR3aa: CASSLSRGTGELFF
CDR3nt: TGCGCCAGCAGCTTGAGTAGGGGAACCGGGGAGCTGTTTTTT

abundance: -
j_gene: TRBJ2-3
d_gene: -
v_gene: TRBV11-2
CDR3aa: CASSLGVAFNTDTQYF
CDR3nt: TGTGCCAGCAGCTTAGGGGTAGCCTTCAACACAGATACGCAGTATTTT

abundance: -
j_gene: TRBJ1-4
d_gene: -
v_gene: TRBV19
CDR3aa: CASSQGQGYEKLFF
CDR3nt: TGTGCCAGTAGCCAGGGCCAGGGGTATGAAAAACTGTTTTTT

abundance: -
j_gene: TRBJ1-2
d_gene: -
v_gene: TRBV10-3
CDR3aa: CATQTGSLGYTF
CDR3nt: TGTGCCACCCAAACAGGGTCCCTCGGCTACACCTTC

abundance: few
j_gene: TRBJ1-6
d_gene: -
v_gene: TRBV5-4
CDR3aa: CASSMQGSRNSPLHF
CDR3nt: TGTGCCAGCAGCATGCAGGGGTCTCGGAATTCACCCCTCCACTTT

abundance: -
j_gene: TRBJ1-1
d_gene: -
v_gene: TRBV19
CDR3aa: CASIEHKNTEAFF
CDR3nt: TGTGCCAGTATTGAACACAAGAACACTGAAGCTTTCTTT

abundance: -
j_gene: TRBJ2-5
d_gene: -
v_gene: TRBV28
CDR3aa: CASSLSETQYF
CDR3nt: TGTGCCAGCAGTTTATCGGAGACCCAGTACTTC

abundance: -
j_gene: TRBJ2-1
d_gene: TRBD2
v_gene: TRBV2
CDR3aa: CAITQKRDSYNEQFF
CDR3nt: TGTGCCATCACTCAAAAGCGGGATTCCTACAATGAGCAGTTCTTC

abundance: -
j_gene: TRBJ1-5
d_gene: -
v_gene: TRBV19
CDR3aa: CASSQGRGYNQPQHF
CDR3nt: TGTGCCAGTAGCCAGGGAAGAGGTTACAATCAGCCCCAGCATTTT

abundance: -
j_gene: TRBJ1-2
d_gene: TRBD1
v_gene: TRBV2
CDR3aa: CASSLDREPFYGYTF
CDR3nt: TGTGCCAGCAGTTTAGACAGGGAGCCCTTCTATGGCTACACCTTC

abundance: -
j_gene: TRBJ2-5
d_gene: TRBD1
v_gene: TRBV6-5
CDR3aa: CASSYSTGVQETQYF
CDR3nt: TGTGCCAGCAGTTACTCGACAGGGGTGCAAGAGACCCAGTACTTC

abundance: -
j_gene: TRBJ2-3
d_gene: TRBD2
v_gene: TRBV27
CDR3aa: CASSWGSGRLSDTQYF
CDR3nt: TGTGCCAGCAGTTGGGGAAGCGGGAGACTCTCAGATACGCAGTATTTT

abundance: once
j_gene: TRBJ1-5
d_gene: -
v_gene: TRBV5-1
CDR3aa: CASSFIRGTPGGYRNQPQHF
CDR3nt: TGCGCCAGCAGCTTCATTCGCGGGACCCCCGGAGGTTATCGCAATCAGCCCCAGCATTTT

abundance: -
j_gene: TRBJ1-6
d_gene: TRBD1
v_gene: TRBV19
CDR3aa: CASSPRQGVGSPLHF
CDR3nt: TGTGCCAGTAGTCCCCGACAGGGAGTAGGCTCACCCCTCCACTTT

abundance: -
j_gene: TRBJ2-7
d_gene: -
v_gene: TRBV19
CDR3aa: CASSMGQGPYEQYF
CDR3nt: TGTGCCAGTAGTATGGGGCAGGGCCCCTACGAGCAGTACTTC

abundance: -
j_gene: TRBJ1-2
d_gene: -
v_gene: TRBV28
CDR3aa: CASSLENYGYTF
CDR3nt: TGTGCCAGCAGTCTCGAGAACTATGGCTACACCTTC

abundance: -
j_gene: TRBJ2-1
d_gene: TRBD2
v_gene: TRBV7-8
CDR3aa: CASSLWLADSYNEQFF
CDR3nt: TGTGCCAGCAGCTTATGGCTAGCGGATTCCTACAATGAGCAGTTCTTC

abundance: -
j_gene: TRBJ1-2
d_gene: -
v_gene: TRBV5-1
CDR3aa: CASSLDSGVGGYTF
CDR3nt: TGCGCCAGCAGCTTGGACAGCGGTGTGGGTGGCTACACCTTC

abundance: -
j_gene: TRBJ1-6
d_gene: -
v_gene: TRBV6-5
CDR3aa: CASSFDTVAPLHF
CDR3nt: TGTGCCAGCAGTTTCGACACGGTCGCGCCCCTCCACTTT